This paragraph covers one T cell receptor (beta chain) sequence. This table comes from immunoSEQ multiplex PCR, and its TCRdb copy is limited to in-frame clones, with some not included. There are approximately 230,000 clones in the sample; roughly 82% occur only once, and about an eighth lies in the top ten. The data were obtained in a study of control samples from healthy donors and cancer patients. CDR1 is SGHVS and CDR2 is FQNEAQ in the germline V gene. Germline trimming cut 1 base from V and 4 bases from J; bases unmatched to any gene: 8. The CDR3 runs to 16 residues. Sequenced sample: PBMCs. This clonotype was obtained from an older woman with lung cancer. This chain uses TRBV7-8 with TRBJ2-7; TRBD2 matches at 9 bases. The CDR3 sequence: CASSLGFAGGEYEQYF. In DNA, the CDR3 is TGTGCCAGCAGCTTAGGGTTTGCGGGAGGGGAATACGAGCAGTACTTC.